Listed here is a single T cell receptor beta chain. Its target is unknown. In replicate PCRs of sorted subsets, roughly 200 ng DNA, approximately 30,000 T cell genomes, was used. This table comes from immunoSEQ multiplex PCR, and its TCRdb copy is limited to in-frame clones, with some not included. The sample records some 300,000 clones, less than 85% being singletons. The sample is drawn from a study of shared clonotypes between healthy human individuals. Germline-derived CDR1 and CDR2 are LNHDA and SQIVND (reference sequence). V lost 2 bases to trimming and J lost 6 bases; unmatched junction nucleotides: 8. The CDR3 is made up of 16 amino acids. Broader study findings: Naive subsets, compared against memory subsets, generally had larger estimated richness values.

V and J are TRBV19 and TRBJ1-5; 9 bases are shared with TRBD1. The receptor was derived from a man aged 30 to 39 in good health. The sequenced material came from memory CD4+ T cells sorted from blood. This sample's subset: CD45RA-negative fraction. CDR3 sequence (DNA): TGTGCCAGTAGTATATTCCCGGGACAGGGTCTTCAGCCCCAGCATTTT. Its translation is CASSIFPGQGLQPQHF.